This T cell receptor (beta chain) was identified in a study of shared clonotypes between healthy human individuals. Study background: Per-donor plates numbered three CD4 naive, three CD4 memory, two CD8 naive and one CD8 memory.

There are 16 residues in the CDR3. The V gene's germline CDR1 is SGHTA and CDR2 FQGNSA. The junction had 2 bases not matched to a gene; V was cut back by 1 base and J by 1 base. The assay was carried out at the deep level. Assay: immunoSEQ multiplex PCR; the TCRdb copy retains only in-frame clones and omits some. The repertoire includes millions of clones, around nine tenths of them detected once, and over 0.12% sits in the top ten. Material for sequencing was naive CD4+ T cells sorted from blood. The subset here: CD45RA+ positively selected. This sequence was found in a man aged 18-30 years in good health. This chain uses TRBV7-2 with TRBJ1-3; 9 bases are a match to TRBD1. CDR3 nucleotide sequence: TGTGCCAGCAGCTTAGACAGGGGGCCGTCTGGAAACACCATATATTTT. Translating gives CASSLDRGPSGNTIYF. The complete variable domain, with remaining parts taken from reference TRBV7-2 and TRBJ1-3, reads GAGVSQSPSNKVTEKGKDVELRCDPISGHTALYWYRQSLGQGLEFLIYFQGNSAPDKSGLPSDRFSAERTGGSVSTLTIQRTQQEDSAVYLCASSLDRGPSGNTIYFGEGSWLTVV.